This T cell receptor (beta chain) was documented in a study of spatial heterogeneity in lung cancer. CDR1 is SEHNR and CDR2 is FQNEAQ in the germline V gene (reference sequence). The CDR3 totals 14 residues. The V end lost 1 base, the J end lost 3 bases, and 10 bases lay between the germline ends. A single record per CDR3 protein comes from TCRdb applying MiXCR to the 5' RACE reads. The profile shows about 5,400 distinct CDR3 sequences, approximately 30% of them singletons. Time point given: sample taken at primary tumor resection. Frozen PBMC, nontumor lung or tumor provided whole RNA, which was sequenced unsorted. About this clonotype itself: Being off target in a library aimed at alpha chains, this beta chain has a size of little meaning.

The sequencing used PBMCs, collected at surgery. The receptor was isolated from a female donor with early-stage non-small cell lung cancer. The chain combines TRBV7-9 with TRBJ2-7; D not certain. The CDR3 coding sequence is TGTGCCAGCAGCTTAGGCTCTGGATTCTACGAGCAGTACTTC. This sequence encodes CASSLGSGFYEQYF.